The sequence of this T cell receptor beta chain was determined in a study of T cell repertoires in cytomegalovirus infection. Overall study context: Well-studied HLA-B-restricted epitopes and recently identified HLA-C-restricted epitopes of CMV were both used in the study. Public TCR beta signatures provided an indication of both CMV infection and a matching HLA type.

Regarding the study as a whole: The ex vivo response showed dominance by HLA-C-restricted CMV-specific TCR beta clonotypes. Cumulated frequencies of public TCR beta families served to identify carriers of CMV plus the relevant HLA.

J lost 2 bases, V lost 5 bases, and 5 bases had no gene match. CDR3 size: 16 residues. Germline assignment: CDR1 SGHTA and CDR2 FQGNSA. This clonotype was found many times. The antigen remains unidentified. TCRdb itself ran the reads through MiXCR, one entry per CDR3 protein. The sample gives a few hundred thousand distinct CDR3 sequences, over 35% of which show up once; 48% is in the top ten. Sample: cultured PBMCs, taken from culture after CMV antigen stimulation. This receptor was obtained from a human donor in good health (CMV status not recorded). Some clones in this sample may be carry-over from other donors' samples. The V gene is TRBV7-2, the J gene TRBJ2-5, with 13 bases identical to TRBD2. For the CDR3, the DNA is TGTGCCAGCAGCCCGGGGGGACTAGCGGGGCAAGAGACCCAGTACTTC. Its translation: CASSPGGLAGQETQYF.